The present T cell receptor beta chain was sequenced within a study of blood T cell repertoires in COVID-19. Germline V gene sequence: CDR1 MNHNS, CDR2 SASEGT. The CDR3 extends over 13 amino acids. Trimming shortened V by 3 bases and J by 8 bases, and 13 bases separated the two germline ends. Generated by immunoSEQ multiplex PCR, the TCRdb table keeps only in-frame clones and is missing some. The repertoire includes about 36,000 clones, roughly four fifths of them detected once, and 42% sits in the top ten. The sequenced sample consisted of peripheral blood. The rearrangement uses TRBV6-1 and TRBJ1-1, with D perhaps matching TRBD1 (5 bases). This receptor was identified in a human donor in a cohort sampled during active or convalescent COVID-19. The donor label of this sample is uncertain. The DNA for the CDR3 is TGTGCCAGCAGTGATTATGGGAGGGACGAAGCTTTCTTT. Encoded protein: CASSDYGRDEAFF.